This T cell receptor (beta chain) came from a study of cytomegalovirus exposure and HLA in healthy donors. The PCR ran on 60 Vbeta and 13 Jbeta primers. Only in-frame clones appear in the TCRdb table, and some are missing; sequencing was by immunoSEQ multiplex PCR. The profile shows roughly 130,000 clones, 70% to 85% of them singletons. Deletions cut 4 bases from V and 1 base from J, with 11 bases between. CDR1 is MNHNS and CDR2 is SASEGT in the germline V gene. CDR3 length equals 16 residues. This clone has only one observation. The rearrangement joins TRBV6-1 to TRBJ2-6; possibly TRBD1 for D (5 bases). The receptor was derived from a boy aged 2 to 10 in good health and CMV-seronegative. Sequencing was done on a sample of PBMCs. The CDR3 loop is CASSGASGSGANVLTF. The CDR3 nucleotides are TGTGCCAGCAGTGGGGCCTCAGGGTCTGGGGCCAACGTCCTGACTTTC.